This TCR beta chain was recorded in a study of blood T cells in healthy people across ages. Combining a sample-barcoded 5' primer with a J-beta primer mix, a second PCR ran for roughly 7 to 11 cycles. Any given sample supplied a minimum of 2.5 million CDR3-containing paired-end reads. One entry per CDR3 protein results from TCRdb running MiXCR on the 5' RACE reads. Of around 900,000 distinct CDR3 sequences listed, just over 50% are singletons. The ends lost 5 bases at V and 5 bases at J; junction bases unmatched: 5. Looked up from germline, CDR1 is MDHEN and CDR2 is SYDVKM. The CDR3 has 15 residues. Sequencing was carried out using blood. The chain recombines TRBV28 with TRBJ2-1; 11 bases are a match to TRBD2. The clonotype comes from a woman aged 60-75 years in good health. CDR3 sequence: CASSTTGLADNEQFF. The CDR3 DNA follows: TGTGCCAGCAGTACAACGGGACTAGCGGACAATGAGCAGTTCTTC.